This T cell receptor beta chain stems from a study of T cell repertoires in cytomegalovirus infection. The wider study: Recently described HLA-C-restricted plus well-studied HLA-B-restricted CMV epitopes were used. Indications of both CMV infection and matching HLA type were provided by public TCR beta signatures. Study findings and constraints: HLA-C-restricted TCR beta clonotypes specific for CMV led the ex vivo response. Summed frequency of shared TCR beta families picked out CMV carriers who also had the relevant HLA.

As for this clonotype: Antigen specificity is unknown.

TCRdb reanalysed the reads using MiXCR and keeps one entry per CDR3 protein. The sample contains tens of thousands of distinct CDR3 sequences, 20% to 25% of which appear only once. This CDR3 is 15 amino acids long. Germline V gene data show CDR1 as MGHRA and CDR2 as YSYEKL. Trimming removed 5 bases from V and 1 base from J, with 13 bases in between. Here the sequenced sample was CD8+ T cells from cultured PBMCs, taken from culture after CMV antigen stimulation. This sequence joins TRBV4-1 and TRBJ2-3; no firm D call. The sequence derives from a human donor in good health (CMV status not recorded). Some clones in this sample may be carry-over from other donors' samples. The CDR3 coding sequence is TGCGCCAGCAGCTCACTCCGGACCCGCACAGATACGCAGTATTTT. It yields the protein CASSSLRTRTDTQYF.